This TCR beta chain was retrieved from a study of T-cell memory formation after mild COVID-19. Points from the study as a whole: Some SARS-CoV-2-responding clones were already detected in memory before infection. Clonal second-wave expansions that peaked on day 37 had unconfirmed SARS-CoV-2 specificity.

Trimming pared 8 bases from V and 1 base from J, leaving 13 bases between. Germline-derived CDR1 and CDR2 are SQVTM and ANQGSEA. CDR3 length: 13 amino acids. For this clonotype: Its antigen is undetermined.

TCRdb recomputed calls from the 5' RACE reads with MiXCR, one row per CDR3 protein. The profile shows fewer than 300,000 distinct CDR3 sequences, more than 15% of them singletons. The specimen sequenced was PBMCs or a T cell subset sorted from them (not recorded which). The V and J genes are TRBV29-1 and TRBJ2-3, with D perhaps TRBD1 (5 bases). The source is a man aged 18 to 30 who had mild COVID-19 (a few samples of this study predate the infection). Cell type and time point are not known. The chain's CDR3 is CSSYARGTDTQYF. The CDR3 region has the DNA TGCAGCTCCTATGCCAGGGGCACAGATACGCAGTATTTT.